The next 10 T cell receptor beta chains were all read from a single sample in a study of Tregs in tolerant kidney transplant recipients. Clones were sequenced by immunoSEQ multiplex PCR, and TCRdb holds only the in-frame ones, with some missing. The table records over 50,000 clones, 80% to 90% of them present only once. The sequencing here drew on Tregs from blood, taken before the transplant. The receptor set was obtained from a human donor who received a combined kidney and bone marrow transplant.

In DNA form, the CDR3 reads TGTGCCAGTAGTATCGGGGGCTCGGGGTATGGTGGCTACACCTTC. As protein: CASSIGGSGYGGYTF. J is TRBJ1-2 and V is TRBV19; TRBD1 is a possible D gene (6 bases). The V gene's germline CDR1 is LNHDA and CDR2 SQIVND (reference sequence). There are 15 residues in the CDR3. Trimming took off 3 bases at V and 7 bases at J, with 18 bases between the two ends.

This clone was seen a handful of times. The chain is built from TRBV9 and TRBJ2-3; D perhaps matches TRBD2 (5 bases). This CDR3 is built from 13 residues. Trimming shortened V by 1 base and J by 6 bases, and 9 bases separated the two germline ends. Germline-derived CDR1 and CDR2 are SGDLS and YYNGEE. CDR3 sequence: CASSVSEGDTQYF. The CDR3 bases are TGTGCCAGCAGCGTATCAGAGGGCGATACGCAGTATTTT. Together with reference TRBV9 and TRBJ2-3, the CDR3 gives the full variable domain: DSGVTQTPKHLITATGQRVTLRCSPRSGDLSVYWYQQSLDQGLQFLIQYYNGEERAKGNILERFSAQQFPDLHSELNLSSLELGDSALYFCASSVSEGDTQYFGPGTRLTVL.

The CDR3 nucleotides are TGTGCCAGCAGTGCGGGACAGAACTATGGCTACACCTTC. Protein sequence: CASSAGQNYGYTF. This chain uses TRBV6-4 with TRBJ1-2; 7 bases are a match to TRBD1. This CDR3 comprises 13 residues. The germline CDR1 and CDR2 sequences are MRHNA and SNTAGT. J lost 2 bases, V lost 4 bases, and 1 base had no gene match.

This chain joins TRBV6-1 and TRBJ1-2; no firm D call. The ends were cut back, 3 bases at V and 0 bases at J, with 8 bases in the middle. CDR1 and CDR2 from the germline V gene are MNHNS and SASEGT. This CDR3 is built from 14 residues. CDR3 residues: CASSEGGTNYGYTF. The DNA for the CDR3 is TGTGCCAGCAGTGAGGGCGGTACTAACTATGGCTACACCTTC.

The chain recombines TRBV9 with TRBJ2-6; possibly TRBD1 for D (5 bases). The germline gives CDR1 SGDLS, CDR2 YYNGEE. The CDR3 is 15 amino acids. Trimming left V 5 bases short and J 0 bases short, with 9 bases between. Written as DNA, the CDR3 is TGTGCCAGCAGTACCCAGGGCTCTGGGGCCAACGTCCTGACTTTC. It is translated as CASSTQGSGANVLTF.

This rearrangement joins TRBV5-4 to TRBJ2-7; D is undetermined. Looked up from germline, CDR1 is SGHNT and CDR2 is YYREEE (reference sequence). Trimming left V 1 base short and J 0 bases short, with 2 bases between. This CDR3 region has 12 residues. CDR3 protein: CASSLSSYEQYF. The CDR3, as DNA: TGTGCCAGCAGCTTGAGCTCCTACGAGCAGTACTTC.

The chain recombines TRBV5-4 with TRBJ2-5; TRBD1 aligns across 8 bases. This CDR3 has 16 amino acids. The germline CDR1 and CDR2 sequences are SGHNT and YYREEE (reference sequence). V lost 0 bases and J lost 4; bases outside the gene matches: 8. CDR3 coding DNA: TGTGCCAGCAGCTTGGGGGTGACAGGGGTCTCAGAGACCCAGTACTTC. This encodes CASSLGVTGVSETQYF.

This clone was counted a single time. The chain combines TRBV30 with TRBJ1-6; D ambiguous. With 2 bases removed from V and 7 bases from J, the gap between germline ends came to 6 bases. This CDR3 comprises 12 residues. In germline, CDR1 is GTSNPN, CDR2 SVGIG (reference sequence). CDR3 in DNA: TGTGCCTGGAGTCGGATCAATTCACCCCTCCACTTT. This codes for CAWSRINSPLHF.

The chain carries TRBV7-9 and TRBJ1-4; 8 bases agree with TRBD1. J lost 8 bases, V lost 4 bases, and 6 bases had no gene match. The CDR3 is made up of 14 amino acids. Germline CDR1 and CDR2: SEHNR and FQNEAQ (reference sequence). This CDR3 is CASSSTGGEEKLFF. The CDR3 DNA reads TGTGCCAGCAGCTCAACAGGGGGGGAAGAAAAACTGTTTTTT.

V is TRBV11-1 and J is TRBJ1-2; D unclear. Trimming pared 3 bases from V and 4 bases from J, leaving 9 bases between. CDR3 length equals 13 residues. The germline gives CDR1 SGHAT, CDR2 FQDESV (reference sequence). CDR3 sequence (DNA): TGTGCCAGCAGCTTTAACAGCTCCTATGGCTACACCTTC. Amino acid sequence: CASSFNSSYGYTF. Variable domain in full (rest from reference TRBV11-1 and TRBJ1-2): EAEVAQSPRYKITEKSQAVAFWCDPISGHATLYWYRQILGQGPELLVQFQDESVVDDSQLPKDRFSAERLKGVDSTLKIQPAELGDSAMYLCASSFNSSYGYTFGSGTRLTVV.